A selection of T cell receptor beta chains follows, all from one sample in a study of blood T cell repertoires in COVID-19. The protocol was immunoSEQ multiplex PCR, while the TCRdb copy is restricted to in-frame clones and leaves out a portion. The profile shows more than 65,000 clones, approximately 85% of them singletons. The sample was peripheral blood. Receptor source: a man aged 80 or over with acute or convalescent COVID-19. CDR3s include the opening cysteine and the closing phenylalanine or tryptophan. The D gene is left open where the match is weak. Some rows have no size entry. The others give once, few or many, or a class for an expanded clone.

D gene,J gene,V gene,clone size,CDR3 DNA,CDR3 protein
TRBD2,TRBJ2-1,TRBV7-9,NA,TGTGCCAGCAGCTTACTGGCGGGAGGTAATGAGCAGTTCTTC,CASSLLAGGNEQFF
TRBD2,TRBJ2-2,TRBV5-1,NA,TGCGCCAGCAGCTACCTAGCGGGGGGGCCAGCAACCACCGGGGAGCTGTTTTTT,CASSYLAGGPATTGELFF
TRBD1,TRBJ2-2,TRBV28,NA,TGTGCCAGCAGCCCTTCGACAGGGTACACCGGGGAGCTGTTTTTT,CASSPSTGYTGELFF
TRBD2,TRBJ2-7,TRBV6-5,NA,TGTGCCAGCAGTTACTCTCAAAGCGGGAGGTCCGAGCAGTACTTC,CASSYSQSGRSEQYF
NA,TRBJ2-7,TRBV27,NA,TGTGCCAGCAGTTTATGGAACAGGGTGAACGAGCAGTACTTC,CASSLWNRVNEQYF
NA,TRBJ1-2,TRBV30,once,TGTGCCTGGAGTAAGGCACTAAACTATGGCTACACCTTC,CAWSKALNYGYTF
NA,TRBJ1-1,TRBV29-1,NA,TGCAGCGGCTTGGACGGGGACACTGAAGCTTTCTTT,CSGLDGDTEAFF
NA,TRBJ2-7,TRBV4-1,NA,TGCGCCAGCAGCCAAGAAATCCTAGCTCCTGAGCAGTACTTC,CASSQEILAPEQYF
TRBD2,TRBJ2-7,TRBV7-9,NA,TGTGCCAGCAGTTCTCGAACCGGGACTAGCTCCGAGCAGTACTTC,CASSSRTGTSSEQYF
TRBD1,TRBJ1-4,TRBV2,NA,TGTGCCAGCCGGGAACAGGGGGACGAAAAACTGTTTTTT,CASREQGDEKLFF
NA,TRBJ2-3,TRBV14,NA,TGTGCCAGCAACCCCGGAGGGAGCACAGATACGCAGTATTTT,CASNPGGSTDTQYF
NA,TRBJ1-2,TRBV28,NA,TGTGCCAGCAGTTTGTCGGCGGGGCGTGGCTACACCTTC,CASSLSAGRGYTF
TRBD1,TRBJ1-2,TRBV19,NA,TGTGCCAGTAACCCTTCGGGACAGGGGGCGGCGGGCTACACCTTC,CASNPSGQGAAGYTF
NA,TRBJ1-1,TRBV6-2/TRBV6-3,once,TGTGCCAGCAGTTACAGGGGGGGCACTGAAGCTTTCTTT,CASSYRGGTEAFF
TRBD1,TRBJ2-1,TRBV29-1,NA,TGCAGCGCCCTGACAGGGGCCTACAATGAGCAGTTCTTC,CSALTGAYNEQFF
TRBD1,TRBJ2-7,TRBV10-3,NA,TGTGCCATCAGCCCCTACGAGAGGACAGGGGGTAACGAGCAGTACTTC,CAISPYERTGGNEQYF
NA,TRBJ1-2,TRBV19,NA,TGTGCCAGTAGTGCCCAGGGTTACTATGGCTACACCTTC,CASSAQGYYGYTF
NA,TRBJ1-6,TRBV11-2,few,TGTGCCAGCAGCTTAGAGGGCAGTATAGGTACCTCCTATAATTCACCCCTCCACTTT,CASSLEGSIGTSYNSPLHF
NA,TRBJ2-2,TRBV3-1/TRBV3-2,NA,TGTGCCTGCTCCCCGGGGGGCAGCGGGGAGCTGTTTTTT,CACSPGGSGELFF
TRBD1,TRBJ2-2,TRBV3-1/TRBV3-2,NA,TGTGCCAGCAGCCAAGAACCCACCGGGACAGGGGTCGCACGACCGGACGGGGAGCTGTTTTTT,CASSQEPTGTGVARPDGELFF
NA,TRBJ2-7,TRBV7-2,NA,TGTGCCAGCAGCTCGACTTTCTACGAGCAGTACTTC,CASSSTFYEQYF